These T cell receptor beta chains were read from a single sample in a study of molecular identifiers for immune sequencing clone quantification. TCRdb itself ran the PCR reads through MiXCR, one entry per CDR3 protein. The sample includes about 630,000 distinct CDR3 sequences, 25% of them seen just once. The sample comprised naive CD8+ T cells from blood, with Jurkat cell RNA spiked in. The receptors here all came from a human donor in good health. Some libraries in this study had Jurkat cell RNA spiked in. Both conserved end residues are part of each CDR3. D genes are given only for firm matches. Clone size, where shown, is once, few, many, or a class for clones that have expanded.

d_call: NA; j_call: TRBJ2-5; clone_size: once; v_call: TRBV7-2; cdr3_length: 19; cdr3_aa: CASSLVRLRRFPEQETQYF; cdr3_nt: TGTGCCAGCAGCTTAGTGCGACTACGGAGGTTTCCAGAGCAAGAGACCCAGTACTTC
d_call: NA; j_call: TRBJ1-2; clone_size: few; v_call: TRBV9; cdr3_length: 14; cdr3_aa: CASSIGVSGYGYTF; cdr3_nt: TGTGCCAGCAGCATAGGGGTTTCAGGCTATGGCTACACCTTC
d_call: NA; j_call: TRBJ1-1; clone_size: many; v_call: TRBV11-2; cdr3_length: 14; cdr3_aa: CASRTDGLNTEAFF; cdr3_nt: TGTGCCAGCAGGACGGACGGCTTGAACACTGAAGCTTTCTTT
d_call: NA; j_call: TRBJ2-3; clone_size: few; v_call: TRBV14; cdr3_length: 17; cdr3_aa: CASSQDGFGPWGDTQYF; cdr3_nt: TGTGCCAGCAGCCAAGACGGATTCGGCCCCTGGGGGGATACGCAGTATTTT
d_call: TRBD2; j_call: TRBJ2-1; clone_size: many; v_call: TRBV7-8; cdr3_length: 16; cdr3_aa: CASSLGGTSAYNEQFF; cdr3_nt: TGTGCCAGCAGCTTAGGGGGGACTAGCGCCTACAATGAGCAGTTCTTC
d_call: NA; j_call: TRBJ1-1; clone_size: many; v_call: TRBV12-3/TRBV12-4; cdr3_length: 14; cdr3_aa: CASSSSGWGTEAFF; cdr3_nt: TGTGCCAGCAGTTCCTCAGGGTGGGGAACTGAAGCTTTCTTT
d_call: NA; j_call: TRBJ2-7; clone_size: many; v_call: TRBV28; cdr3_length: 14; cdr3_aa: CASSQPQGTGEQYF; cdr3_nt: TGTGCCAGCAGTCAACCCCAGGGGACTGGAGAGCAGTACTTC
d_call: NA; j_call: TRBJ1-1; clone_size: many; v_call: TRBV4-1; cdr3_length: 14; cdr3_aa: CASSRDGMNTEAFF; cdr3_nt: TGCGCCAGCAGCCGGGACGGTATGAACACTGAAGCTTTCTTT
d_call: NA; j_call: TRBJ2-7; clone_size: few; v_call: TRBV2; cdr3_length: 15; cdr3_aa: CATQWHLGMGYEQYF; cdr3_nt: TGTGCCACCCAGTGGCACCTGGGGATGGGGTACGAGCAGTACTTC
d_call: NA; j_call: TRBJ2-7; clone_size: many; v_call: TRBV12-3/TRBV12-4; cdr3_length: 13; cdr3_aa: CASSLQSPYEQYF; cdr3_nt: TGTGCCAGCAGTTTACAGAGCCCCTACGAGCAGTACTTC
d_call: TRBD1; j_call: TRBJ2-5; clone_size: NA; v_call: TRBV4-1; cdr3_length: 16; cdr3_aa: CASSPVTGLYQETQYF; cdr3_nt: TGCGCCAGCAGCCCCGTGACAGGGTTATACCAAGAGACCCAGTACTTC
d_call: NA; j_call: TRBJ2-2; clone_size: few; v_call: TRBV13; cdr3_length: 13; cdr3_aa: CASRYENTGELFF; cdr3_nt: TGTGCCAGCAGATATGAGAACACCGGGGAGCTGTTTTTT
d_call: NA; j_call: TRBJ2-2; clone_size: NA; v_call: TRBV14; cdr3_length: 16; cdr3_aa: CASSPPRGARSGGLFF; cdr3_nt: TGTGCCAGCAGCCCCCCCAGGGGGGCAAGGTCAGGGGGGCTGTTTTTT
d_call: NA; j_call: TRBJ1-1; clone_size: NA; v_call: TRBV19; cdr3_length: 13; cdr3_aa: CASSISGSAEAFF; cdr3_nt: TGTGCCAGTAGTATCTCGGGATCCGCTGAAGCTTTCTTT
d_call: NA; j_call: TRBJ1-4; clone_size: few; v_call: TRBV25-1; cdr3_length: 13; cdr3_aa: CASSGPTYEKLFF; cdr3_nt: TGTGCCAGCAGTGGTCCGACTTATGAAAAACTGTTTTTT
d_call: TRBD2; j_call: TRBJ2-1; clone_size: many; v_call: TRBV5-6; cdr3_length: 15; cdr3_aa: CASSPRLAPDNEQFF; cdr3_nt: TGTGCCAGCAGCCCGCGACTAGCGCCTGACAATGAGCAGTTCTTC
d_call: NA; j_call: TRBJ2-5; clone_size: NA; v_call: TRBV6-2/TRBV6-3; cdr3_length: 15; cdr3_aa: CASSYLDTFQETQYF; cdr3_nt: TGTGCCAGCAGTTACTTGGACACCTTCCAAGAGACCCAGTACTTC
d_call: NA; j_call: TRBJ1-1; clone_size: NA; v_call: TRBV4-3; cdr3_length: 15; cdr3_aa: CASSQNIRGGTAAFF; cdr3_nt: TGCGCCAGCAGCCAAAACATCCGCGGGGGAACTGCAGCTTTCTTT
d_call: NA; j_call: TRBJ2-1; clone_size: few; v_call: TRBV20-1; cdr3_length: 11; cdr3_aa: CSARQVGEQFF; cdr3_nt: TGCAGTGCTAGGCAGGTGGGTGAGCAGTTCTTC
d_call: NA; j_call: TRBJ2-5; clone_size: NA; v_call: TRBV12-3/TRBV12-4; cdr3_length: 15; cdr3_aa: CVSSLTPHRMQTQYF; cdr3_nt: TGTGTCAGCAGTTTAACCCCGCACCGGATGCAGACCCAGTACTTC
d_call: TRBD2; j_call: TRBJ2-4; clone_size: many; v_call: TRBV9; cdr3_length: 16; cdr3_aa: CASSATSGGLQNIQYF; cdr3_nt: TGTGCCAGCAGCGCGACTAGCGGCGGATTACAAAACATTCAGTACTTC
d_call: NA; j_call: TRBJ1-1; clone_size: NA; v_call: TRBV15; cdr3_length: 15; cdr3_aa: CATSEQGLPNTEAFF; cdr3_nt: TGTGCCACCAGCGAGCAGGGCTTACCGAACACTGAAGCTTTCTTT
d_call: TRBD2; j_call: TRBJ2-5; clone_size: many; v_call: TRBV5-4; cdr3_length: 17; cdr3_aa: CASSTKQGLAGQETQYF; cdr3_nt: TGTGCCAGCAGCACCAAGCAGGGACTAGCGGGACAAGAGACCCAGTACTTC
d_call: NA; j_call: TRBJ1-1; clone_size: NA; v_call: TRBV21-1; cdr3_length: 18; cdr3_aa: CASSKKKVPRQGYTEAFF; cdr3_nt: TGTGCCAGCAGCAAAAAGAAGGTACCGAGACAGGGGTACACTGAAGCTTTCTTT
d_call: NA; j_call: TRBJ1-5; clone_size: NA; v_call: TRBV27; cdr3_length: 14; cdr3_aa: CASSLLGGYQPQHF; cdr3_nt: TGTGCCAGCAGTTTATTGGGGGGTTATCAGCCCCAGCATTTT
d_call: TRBD1; j_call: TRBJ2-7; clone_size: NA; v_call: TRBV28; cdr3_length: 15; cdr3_aa: CASTPTRDRGYEQYF; cdr3_nt: TGTGCCAGCACCCCAACGCGGGACAGGGGATACGAGCAGTACTTC
d_call: NA; j_call: TRBJ1-2; clone_size: NA; v_call: TRBV7-9; cdr3_length: 13; cdr3_aa: CASSLAQGDGYTF; cdr3_nt: TGTGCCAGCAGCTTAGCACAGGGCGATGGCTACACCTTC
d_call: TRBD2; j_call: TRBJ2-3; clone_size: many; v_call: TRBV7-9; cdr3_length: 17; cdr3_aa: CASRPTQGGASTDTQYF; cdr3_nt: TGTGCCAGCAGACCTACGCAGGGAGGGGCTAGCACAGATACGCAGTATTTT
d_call: TRBD2; j_call: TRBJ2-1; clone_size: many; v_call: TRBV7-2; cdr3_length: 16; cdr3_aa: CASSRHSGSPPIEQFF; cdr3_nt: TGTGCCAGCAGCCGCCACAGCGGGAGTCCCCCCATTGAGCAGTTCTTC
d_call: NA; j_call: TRBJ2-7; clone_size: NA; v_call: TRBV5-6; cdr3_length: 14; cdr3_aa: CASSPGVGSYEQYF; cdr3_nt: TGTGCCAGCAGCCCCGGGGTGGGATCCTACGAGCAGTACTTC
d_call: TRBD2; j_call: TRBJ2-7; clone_size: many; v_call: TRBV20-1; cdr3_length: 14; cdr3_aa: CSASLAGEAYEQYF; cdr3_nt: TGCAGTGCTAGTTTGGCGGGAGAAGCCTACGAGCAGTACTTC
d_call: TRBD1; j_call: TRBJ2-7; clone_size: NA; v_call: TRBV4-1; cdr3_length: 16; cdr3_aa: CASSQEGQGGYDEQYF; cdr3_nt: TGCGCCAGCAGCCAAGAGGGACAGGGAGGTTACGACGAGCAGTACTTC